The rows below give T cell receptor beta chains drawn from one sample of a study of CD8 T cells in ankylosing spondylitis. TCRdb called the 5' RACE reads again in MiXCR, with one record for every CDR3 protein. The sample shows 100,000 to 150,000 distinct CDR3 sequences, more than 9.5% of them seen only once. Sequences were obtained from blood, either unsorted or a sorted T cell fraction (not recorded which). These TCRs come from a female donor with ankylosing spondylitis or in good health (not recorded which). The CDR3 runs from the conserved cysteine through the conserved F or W. Each record gives: D gene, J gene, V gene, clone size, CDR3 protein, CDR3 DNA. The D gene is left open where the match is weak. Only some rows state a clone size, as once, few, many or a class for expanded clones.

d_gene: .
j_gene: TRBJ2-3
v_gene: TRBV5-1
abundance: many
CDR3aa: CASSLEGGTTDTQYF
CDR3nt: TGCGCCAGCAGCTTGGAAGGGGGGACCACAGATACGCAGTATTTT

d_gene: .
j_gene: TRBJ1-1
v_gene: TRBV5-5
abundance: many
CDR3aa: CASSLFGVGTEAFF
CDR3nt: TGTGCCAGCAGCTTGTTTGGGGTCGGCACTGAAGCTTTCTTT

d_gene: .
j_gene: TRBJ1-5
v_gene: TRBV29-1
abundance: few
CDR3aa: CSVGISNQPQHF
CDR3nt: TGCAGCGTAGGGATTAGCAATCAGCCCCAGCATTTT

d_gene: .
j_gene: TRBJ2-7
v_gene: TRBV18
abundance: .
CDR3aa: CASPPNSYSYEQYF
CDR3nt: TGTGCCAGCCCACCGAATTCATACTCCTACGAGCAGTACTTC

d_gene: .
j_gene: TRBJ1-5
v_gene: TRBV5-1
abundance: many
CDR3aa: CASSLQGNSNQPQHF
CDR3nt: TGCGCCAGCAGCTTACAGGGAAATAGCAATCAGCCCCAGCATTTT

d_gene: .
j_gene: TRBJ2-7
v_gene: TRBV20-1
abundance: .
CDR3aa: CSARENQRSYEQYF
CDR3nt: TGCAGTGCTAGAGAGAACCAGCGGTCCTACGAGCAGTACTTC

d_gene: .
j_gene: TRBJ2-2
v_gene: TRBV6-1
abundance: .
CDR3aa: CASSEPGDTGELFF
CDR3nt: TGTGCCAGCAGTGAACCAGGTGACACCGGGGAGCTGTTTTTT

d_gene: TRBD1
j_gene: TRBJ2-7
v_gene: TRBV6-4
abundance: many
CDR3aa: CATRSGQGIYEQYF
CDR3nt: TGTGCCACCCGCTCGGGACAGGGGATTTACGAGCAGTACTTC

d_gene: .
j_gene: TRBJ2-2
v_gene: TRBV12-3/TRBV12-4
abundance: many
CDR3aa: CASSFRPGELFF
CDR3nt: TGTGCCAGCAGTTTTCGTCCCGGGGAGCTGTTTTTT

d_gene: TRBD2
j_gene: TRBJ2-1
v_gene: TRBV28
abundance: many
CDR3aa: CASTSGTTRVNEQFF
CDR3nt: TGTGCCAGCACTTCCGGGACTACCAGAGTCAATGAGCAGTTCTTC

d_gene: .
j_gene: TRBJ2-5
v_gene: TRBV12-3/TRBV12-4
abundance: many
CDR3aa: CASRKQTQETQYF
CDR3nt: TGTGCCAGCAGAAAACAGACCCAAGAGACCCAGTACTTC

d_gene: TRBD1
j_gene: TRBJ2-3
v_gene: TRBV7-7
abundance: many
CDR3aa: CASSSTGVTDTQYF
CDR3nt: TGTGCCAGCAGCTCTACAGGGGTCACAGATACGCAGTATTTT

d_gene: .
j_gene: TRBJ1-1
v_gene: TRBV5-1
abundance: .
CDR3aa: CASSPTALNMNTEAFF
CDR3nt: TGCGCCAGCAGCCCCACAGCGTTAAACATGAACACTGAAGCTTTCTTT

d_gene: .
j_gene: TRBJ2-3
v_gene: TRBV7-9
abundance: many
CDR3aa: CASSLADRRKYF
CDR3nt: TGTGCCAGCAGCTTAGCCGACAGGAGGAAGTATTTT

d_gene: TRBD2
j_gene: TRBJ2-2
v_gene: TRBV24-1
abundance: .
CDR3aa: CATSDPGEGIFTGELFF
CDR3nt: TGTGCCACCAGTGACCCCGGGGAGGGCATTTTCACCGGGGAGCTGTTTTTT

d_gene: .
j_gene: TRBJ1-3
v_gene: TRBV9
abundance: many
CDR3aa: CASSVSHLGNTIYF
CDR3nt: TGTGCCAGCAGCGTATCCCATTTGGGAAACACCATATATTTT

d_gene: TRBD2
j_gene: TRBJ2-7
v_gene: TRBV28
abundance: many
CDR3aa: CASRPPGGWSYEQYF
CDR3nt: TGTGCCAGCAGGCCCCCGGGGGGATGGTCCTACGAGCAGTACTTC

d_gene: .
j_gene: TRBJ1-1
v_gene: TRBV10-3
abundance: many
CDR3aa: CAISVTGNTEAFF
CDR3nt: TGTGCCATCAGTGTTACGGGGAACACTGAAGCTTTCTTT

d_gene: .
j_gene: TRBJ2-7
v_gene: TRBV5-1
abundance: many
CDR3aa: CASSLEAASYEQYF
CDR3nt: TGCGCCAGCAGCTTGGAGGCAGCCTCCTACGAGCAGTACTTC

d_gene: .
j_gene: TRBJ1-2
v_gene: TRBV27
abundance: few
CDR3aa: CASSFSTGSYGYTF
CDR3nt: TGTGCCAGCAGTTTCTCCACAGGTAGCTATGGCTACACCTTC

d_gene: .
j_gene: TRBJ2-5
v_gene: TRBV5-1
abundance: many
CDR3aa: CASSFMELRETQYF
CDR3nt: TGCGCCAGCAGCTTTATGGAGTTGCGAGAGACCCAGTACTTC

d_gene: TRBD2
j_gene: TRBJ2-1
v_gene: TRBV10-3
abundance: many
CDR3aa: CAISPGLAGVNEQFF
CDR3nt: TGTGCCATCAGCCCGGGACTAGCGGGAGTCAATGAGCAGTTCTTC

d_gene: TRBD1
j_gene: TRBJ1-2
v_gene: TRBV6-5
abundance: many
CDR3aa: CASSYRQGDGYTF
CDR3nt: TGTGCCAGCAGTTACCGACAGGGGGATGGCTACACCTTC

d_gene: .
j_gene: TRBJ2-3
v_gene: TRBV5-1
abundance: many
CDR3aa: CASRKGEPDTQYF
CDR3nt: TGCGCCAGCAGAAAGGGGGAGCCAGATACGCAGTATTTT

d_gene: TRBD2
j_gene: TRBJ2-2
v_gene: TRBV19
abundance: once
CDR3aa: CASSMAGLAGATGELFF
CDR3nt: TGTGCCAGTAGTATGGCGGGACTAGCGGGAGCCACCGGGGAGCTGTTTTTT

d_gene: .
j_gene: TRBJ1-5
v_gene: TRBV10-3
abundance: many
CDR3aa: CAITPAPDQPQHF
CDR3nt: TGTGCCATCACACCGGCCCCCGATCAGCCCCAGCATTTT

d_gene: TRBD2
j_gene: TRBJ2-7
v_gene: TRBV6-6
abundance: many
CDR3aa: CASSRTSSYEQYF
CDR3nt: TGTGCCAGCAGCCGGACTAGCTCCTACGAGCAGTACTTC

d_gene: .
j_gene: TRBJ2-1
v_gene: TRBV4-1
abundance: many
CDR3aa: CASSQSGYNEQFF
CDR3nt: TGCGCCAGCAGCCAATCCGGGTACAATGAGCAGTTCTTC

d_gene: TRBD2
j_gene: TRBJ2-1
v_gene: TRBV5-1
abundance: many
CDR3aa: CASSFTGTSHEQFF
CDR3nt: TGCGCCAGCAGCTTCACCGGGACTAGCCATGAGCAGTTCTTC

d_gene: .
j_gene: TRBJ2-1
v_gene: TRBV20-1
abundance: many
CDR3aa: CSAKRERRYNEQFF
CDR3nt: TGCAGTGCCAAAAGGGAAAGGAGATACAATGAGCAGTTCTTC

d_gene: TRBD1
j_gene: TRBJ2-4
v_gene: TRBV20-1
abundance: many
CDR3aa: CSARGGTGKEYNIQYF
CDR3nt: TGCAGTGCTAGAGGGGGGACAGGGAAGGAGTATAACATTCAGTACTTC

d_gene: .
j_gene: TRBJ1-5
v_gene: TRBV12-3/TRBV12-4
abundance: few
CDR3aa: CASSPTQGSNQPQHF
CDR3nt: TGTGCCAGCAGTCCAACCCAGGGAAGCAATCAGCCCCAGCATTTT

d_gene: .
j_gene: TRBJ1-5
v_gene: TRBV28
abundance: many
CDR3aa: CASSFSSGTTSNQPQHF
CDR3nt: TGTGCCAGCAGTTTTTCGTCCGGGACAACTAGCAATCAGCCCCAGCATTTT

d_gene: TRBD2
j_gene: TRBJ2-7
v_gene: TRBV5-5
abundance: many
CDR3aa: CASSLGLAGEYEQYF
CDR3nt: TGTGCCAGCAGCTTGGGGCTAGCGGGAGAGTACGAGCAGTACTTC

d_gene: TRBD2
j_gene: TRBJ2-3
v_gene: TRBV20-1
abundance: few
CDR3aa: CSANAGTSGRTDTQYF
CDR3nt: TGCAGTGCAAACGCCGGGACTAGCGGGAGAACAGATACGCAGTATTTT

d_gene: .
j_gene: TRBJ1-6
v_gene: TRBV12-3/TRBV12-4
abundance: many
CDR3aa: CASSFLSGRNNSPLHF
CDR3nt: TGTGCCAGCAGTTTTTTATCGGGCAGGAACAATTCACCCCTCCACTTT

d_gene: .
j_gene: TRBJ1-5
v_gene: TRBV28
abundance: many
CDR3aa: CASRTGDQPQHF
CDR3nt: TGTGCCAGCAGAACGGGGGATCAGCCCCAGCATTTT

d_gene: .
j_gene: TRBJ2-2
v_gene: TRBV7-3
abundance: many
CDR3aa: CASSFGPTNTGELFF
CDR3nt: TGTGCCAGCAGCTTCGGACCTACGAACACCGGGGAGCTGTTTTTT

d_gene: .
j_gene: TRBJ2-4
v_gene: TRBV28
abundance: .
CDR3aa: CASSSVRGGKNIQYF
CDR3nt: TGTGCCAGCAGTTCGGTCCGGGGCGGTAAAAACATTCAGTACTTC

d_gene: .
j_gene: TRBJ2-3
v_gene: TRBV6-1
abundance: many
CDR3aa: CASSERFTPQDTQYF
CDR3nt: TGTGCCAGCAGTGAGAGGTTCACACCTCAAGATACGCAGTATTTT